The 3 T cell receptor beta chains below all came from one sample that was sequenced in a study of T cells in Graves' hyperthyroidism and ophthalmopathy. Amplification targeted TCR beta CDR3 regions from RNA transcripts. When the TCR CDR3 underwent first-round RT-PCR, the HTBI primer set was used. One entry per CDR3 protein results from TCRdb running MiXCR on the multiplex PCR reads. This table holds more than 450,000 distinct CDR3 sequences, about 15% found once. The sequenced sample consisted of blood. The receptor set was obtained from a woman aged 40 to 55 with Graves' hyperthyroidism.

The chain has TRBV29-1 and TRBJ2-5; unclear D gene. Germline V gene sequence: CDR1 SQVTM, CDR2 ANQGSEA. This CDR3 has 12 amino acids. Trimming shortened V by 1 base and J by 2 bases, and 5 bases separated the two germline ends. DNA of the CDR3: TGCAGCGTTGAAGTAGGACAAGAGACCCAGTACTTC. Translated: CSVEVGQETQYF. The whole variable domain, filled in from reference TRBV29-1 and TRBJ2-5, reads SAVISQKPSRDICQRGTSLTIQCQVDSQVTMMFWYRQQPGQSLTLIATANQGSEATYESGFVIDKFPISRPNLTFSTLTVSNMSPEDSSIYLCSVEVGQETQYFGPGTRLLVL.

This clonotype has ten or more counts. This chain joins TRBV12-3 or TRBV12-4 and TRBJ2-7; TRBD2 aligns across 7 bases. The CDR3 contains 13 residues. V lost 8 bases to trimming and J lost 2 bases; unmatched junction nucleotides: 6. As DNA, the CDR3 is TGTGCCAGCCAGCTAGCGGATGCCTACGAGCAGTACTTC. Residues: CASQLADAYEQYF.

V is TRBV12-3 or TRBV12-4 and J is TRBJ2-1; a weak D match, TRBD1 (6 bases). With 5 bases removed from V and 10 bases from J, the gap between germline ends came to 15 bases. There are 13 residues in the CDR3. The CDR3 loop is CASSPHRDGEQFF. The CDR3 DNA reads as TGTGCCAGCAGTCCCCACAGGGATGGGGAGCAGTTCTTC.